These 11 T cell receptor beta chains were all obtained from the same sample, sequenced in a study of blood T cell repertoires in COVID-19. Repertoires were generated with immunoSEQ multiplex PCR, while TCRdb's copy carries only in-frame clones and drops some. The table lists fewer than 450,000 clones, roughly 88% of them singletons. Sequencing used peripheral blood. These receptors all stem from a woman in her 50s with COVID-19, enrolled during active disease.

The chain links TRBV14 to TRBJ2-1, with D uncertain. V shed 0 bases and J shed 12 bases, with 15 bases lying between them. The germline V gene has CDR1 SGHDN and CDR2 FVKESK. The CDR3 has 14 amino acids. CDR3 in amino acids: CASSQDGQLGGQFF. For the CDR3, the DNA is TGTGCCAGCAGCCAAGATGGGCAGCTCGGTGGGCAGTTCTTC.

The CDR3 here is CAISFRQGAGEQYF. CDR3 DNA: TGTGCCATCAGTTTTCGGCAGGGGGCGGGCGAGCAGTACTTC. The V call is TRBV10-3, the J call TRBJ2-7; the match to TRBD1 covers 8 bases. CDR1 is ENHRY, CDR2 SYGVKD, per germline. The CDR3 has 14 residues. Trimming took 5 bases from V and 6 from J; bases not matched to a gene: 9.

This clone turned up a few times. The chain is built from TRBV19 and TRBJ1-5; 8 nucleotides match TRBD1. The germline CDR1 and CDR2 sequences are LNHDA and SQIVND (reference sequence). V was clipped by 5 bases and J by 7 bases; unmatched bases: 7. The CDR3 sequence is 14 residues long. The CDR3 bases are TGTGCCAGTAGTGGGGGGACAGGAACACAGCCCCAGCATTTT. This encodes CASSGGTGTQPQHF.

The table lists this clone with a few counts. J is TRBJ1-2 and V is TRBV7-9, with D possibly TRBD1 on 6 matching bases. Trimming pared 0 bases from V and 5 bases from J, leaving 13 bases between. This CDR3 is built from 15 residues. In germline, CDR1 is SEHNR, CDR2 FQNEAQ (reference sequence). The CDR3 bases are TGTGCCAGCAGCTTAGCCCGCCCCGGACAGTATGGCTACACCTTC. Translation gives CASSLARPGQYGYTF.

This clone was found once. The chain has TRBV11-2 and TRBJ2-7; a possible D gene is TRBD2 (5 bases). Trimming took 5 bases from V and 2 from J, leaving 10 bases between them. Germline V lookup: CDR1 SGHAT, CDR2 FQNNGV. This CDR3 has 13 residues. The CDR3 region has the DNA TGTGCCAGCAGCCACGGACTTCCCTACGAGCAGTACTTC. Translation: CASSHGLPYEQYF.

The DNA for the CDR3 is TGCGCCAGCAGCTTGGCGGTCTCTGGAAACACCATATATTTT. Translation: CASSLAVSGNTIYF. This chain links TRBV5-1 with TRBJ1-3; no clear D gene. The CDR3 has 14 amino acids. The germline gives CDR1 SGHRS, CDR2 YFSETQ. The V gene lost 0 bases and the J gene lost 0 bases, with 4 bases spanning the gap.

The count of this clone is one. V and J are TRBV7-9 and TRBJ2-7; a possible D gene is TRBD1 (5 bases). CDR1 is SEHNR, CDR2 FQNEAQ, per germline (reference sequence). CDR3 length: 16 amino acids. V was clipped by 7 bases and J by 6 bases, with 25 bases between them. CDR3 region: CASIPNKGPLLTEQYF. In DNA, the CDR3 is TGTGCCAGCATCCCAAATAAGGGGCCTCTTCTAACCGAGCAGTACTTC.

The genes are TRBV14 and TRBJ2-2; 8 nucleotides align to TRBD2. CDR1 SGHDN and CDR2 FVKESK come from the germline V gene. This CDR3 comprises 15 residues. V dropped 4 bases and J dropped 4; count of bases not matched to a gene: 5. CDR3: CASSRVAGPTGELFF. For the CDR3, the DNA is TGTGCCAGCAGCCGGGTAGCGGGGCCCACCGGGGAGCTGTTTTTT.

The genes are TRBV25-1 and TRBJ1-6, with 7 bases aligning to TRBD1. Unmatched junction bases numbered 10, after V lost 3 bases and J lost 8 bases. The CDR3 totals 16 residues. Germline V gene data show CDR1 as MGHDK and CDR2 as SYGVNS. CDR3 bases: TGTGCCAGCAGTGATTTGGTCAGGGGGGATCATTCACCCCTCCACTTT. Protein: CASSDLVRGDHSPLHF.

The chain recombines TRBV6-5 with TRBJ1-2, with 8 bases fitting TRBD1. Trimming took 6 bases from V and 4 from J; bases not matched to a gene: 7. CDR1 is MNHEY and CDR2 is SVGAGI in the germline V gene. CDR3 length: 14 amino acids. CDR3 sequence: CASRGTGGSYGYTF. The CDR3, as DNA: TGTGCCAGCAGAGGCACAGGGGGAAGCTATGGCTACACCTTC.

This chain uses TRBV7-7 with TRBJ1-4; no reliable D call. Germline lookup yields CDR1 SSHAT and CDR2 FNYEAQ (reference sequence). The CDR3 loop spans 15 amino acids. The V end was cut by 5 bases, the J end by 3 bases, with 13 bases between. The CDR3 region has the DNA TGTGCCAGCAGCCCCACGGGAGTCTCTAATGAAAAACTGTTTTTT. The encoded protein is CASSPTGVSNEKLFF.